This TCR beta chain stems from a study of blood T cell repertoires in COVID-19. Study-wide context: Sample material is recorded as cDNA or gDNA derived from T cells, B-cell-depleted T cells, or PBMCs.

Turning to this clone: One end of the junction varies from germline; a read error may be responsible.

Original processing methods: Reference gene primer amplification gave estimated nucleated cell counts. Using immunoSEQ multiplex PCR, the repertoire was profiled, and TCRdb retains in-frame clones only, with some absent. For V, J and clone size, that table is used; D and trimming come from the DNA. This sample has around 94,000 clones; around four fifths occur once, and the top ten carry around 10%. This CDR3 comprises 8 residues. This TCR was sampled from a middle-aged man with active or convalescent COVID-19. Sequencing was performed on peripheral blood. The chain recombines TRBV12-3 or TRBV12-4 with TRBJ1-1; no clear D gene. CDR3 residues: CASSYRDF. CDR3 DNA sequence: TGTGCCAGCAGTTACCGGGACTTT.